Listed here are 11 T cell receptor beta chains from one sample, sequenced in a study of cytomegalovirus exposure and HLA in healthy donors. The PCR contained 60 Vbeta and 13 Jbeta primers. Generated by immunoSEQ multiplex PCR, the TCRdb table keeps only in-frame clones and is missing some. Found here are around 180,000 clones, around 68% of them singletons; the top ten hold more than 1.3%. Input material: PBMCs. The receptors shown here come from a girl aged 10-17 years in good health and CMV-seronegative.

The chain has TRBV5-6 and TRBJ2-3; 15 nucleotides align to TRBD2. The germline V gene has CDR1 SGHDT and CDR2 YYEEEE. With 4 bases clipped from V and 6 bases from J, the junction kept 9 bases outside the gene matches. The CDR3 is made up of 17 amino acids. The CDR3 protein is CASSRTSGGAGLDTQYF. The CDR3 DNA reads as TGTGCCAGCAGCAGGACTAGCGGGGGGGCAGGCTTGGATACGCAGTATTTT.

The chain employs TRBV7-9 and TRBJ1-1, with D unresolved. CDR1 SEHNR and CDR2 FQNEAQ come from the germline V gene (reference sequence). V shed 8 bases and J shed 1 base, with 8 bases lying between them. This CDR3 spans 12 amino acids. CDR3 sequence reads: CASATGNTEAFF. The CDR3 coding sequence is TGTGCCAGCGCGACGGGGAACACTGAAGCTTTCTTT.

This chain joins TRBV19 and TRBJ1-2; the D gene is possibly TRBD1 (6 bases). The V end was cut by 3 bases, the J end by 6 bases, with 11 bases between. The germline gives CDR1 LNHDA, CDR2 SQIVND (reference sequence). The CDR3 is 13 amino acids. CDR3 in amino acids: CASSINRANGYTF. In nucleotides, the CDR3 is TGTGCCAGTAGTATTAACAGGGCGAATGGCTACACCTTC.

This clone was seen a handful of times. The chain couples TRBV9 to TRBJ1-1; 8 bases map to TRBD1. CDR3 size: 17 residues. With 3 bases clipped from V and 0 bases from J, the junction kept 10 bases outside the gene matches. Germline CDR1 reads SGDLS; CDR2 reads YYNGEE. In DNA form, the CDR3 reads TGTGCCAGCAGCGCGGGGAGAACAGGGGGATTGAACACTGAAGCTTTCTTT. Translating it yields CASSAGRTGGLNTEAFF.

The CDR3 protein is CASREGGQQPQHF. The CDR3 bases are TGTGCCAGCAGGGAGGGGGGACAGCAGCCCCAGCATTTT. The chain couples TRBV7-2 to TRBJ1-5; 7 nucleotides match TRBD1. Losses at the gene ends were 6 bases for V and 7 bases for J; bases not matched to a gene: 6. This CDR3 region has 13 residues. Germline CDR1 and CDR2: SGHTA and FQGNSA.

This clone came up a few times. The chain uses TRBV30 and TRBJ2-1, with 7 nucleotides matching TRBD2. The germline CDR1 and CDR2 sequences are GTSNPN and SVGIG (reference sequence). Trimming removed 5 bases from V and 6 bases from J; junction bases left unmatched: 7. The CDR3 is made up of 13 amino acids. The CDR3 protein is CAWGLGGVNEQFF. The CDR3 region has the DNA TGTGCCTGGGGCTTGGGGGGGGTCAATGAGCAGTTCTTC.

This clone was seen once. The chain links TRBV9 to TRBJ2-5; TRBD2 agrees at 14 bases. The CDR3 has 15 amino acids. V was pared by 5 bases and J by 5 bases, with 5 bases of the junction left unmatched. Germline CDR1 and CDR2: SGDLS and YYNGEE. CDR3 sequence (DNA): TGTGCCAGCAGACCCCGACTAGCGGGGGGGGAGACCCAGTACTTC. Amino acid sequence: CASRPRLAGGETQYF.

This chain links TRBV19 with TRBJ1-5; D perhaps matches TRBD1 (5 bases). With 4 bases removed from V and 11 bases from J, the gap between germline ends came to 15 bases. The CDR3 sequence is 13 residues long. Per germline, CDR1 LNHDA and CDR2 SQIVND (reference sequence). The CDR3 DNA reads TGTGCCAGTAGTACTACAGGTCCCAAGGCCCAGCATTTT. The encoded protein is CASSTTGPKAQHF.

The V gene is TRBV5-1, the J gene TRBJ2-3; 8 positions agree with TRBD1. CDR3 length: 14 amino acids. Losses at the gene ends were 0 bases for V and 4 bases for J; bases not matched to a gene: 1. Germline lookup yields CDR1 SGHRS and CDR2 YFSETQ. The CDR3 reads CASSLAGGPDTQYF. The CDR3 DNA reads TGCGCCAGCAGCTTGGCAGGGGGCCCAGATACGCAGTATTTT.

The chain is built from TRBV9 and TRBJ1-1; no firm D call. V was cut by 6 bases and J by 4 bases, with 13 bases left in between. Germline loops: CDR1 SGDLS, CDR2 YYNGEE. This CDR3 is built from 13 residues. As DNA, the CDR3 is TGTGCCAGCATGAGGGAAAGTAGCACTGAAGCTTTCTTT. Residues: CASMRESSTEAFF.

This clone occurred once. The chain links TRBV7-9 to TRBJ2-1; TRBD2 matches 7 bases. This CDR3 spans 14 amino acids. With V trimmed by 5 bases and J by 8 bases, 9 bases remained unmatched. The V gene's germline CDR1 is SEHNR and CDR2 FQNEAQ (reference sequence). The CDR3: CASSPPWEGDEQFF. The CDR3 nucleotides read TGTGCCAGCAGCCCCCCCTGGGAGGGCGATGAGCAGTTCTTC.